The clone carrying this T cell receptor (beta chain) turned up a few times. The antigen is unknown. Trimming stripped 0 bases from V and 1 base from J, with 10 bases between. Germline-derived CDR1 and CDR2 are SGDLS and YYNGEE. CDR3 length: 15 amino acids. The sample originates from a study of T-cell memory formation after mild COVID-19. The study, taken as a whole, reports: Day 15 to 85 contracting clones showed balanced CD4/CD8; day 15 to 37 expanders favored CD4+. Certain responding clones were present in pre-infection memory, suggesting participation of cross-reactive memory.

TCRdb re-analysed the 5' RACE reads in MiXCR, keeping a single row per CDR3 protein. This sample has 90,000 to 130,000 distinct CDR3 sequences, with 18% found just once. This TCR came from a man between 18 and 29 years old who had mild COVID-19 (a few samples of this study predate the infection). Cell type and time point are not known. J is TRBJ2-5 and V is TRBV9, with TRBD2 as a possible D gene (5 bases). Specimen: PBMCs or a T cell subset sorted from them (not recorded which). The DNA of the CDR3 is TGTGCCAGCAGCGTAGGGCTCGGGGTCCAAGAGACCCAGTACTTC. It specifies CASSVGLGVQETQYF.